Sequencing of this T cell receptor (beta chain) was carried out in a study of blood T cell repertoires in COVID-19. How the authors handled the data: Scientists estimated how many nucleated cells there were by amplifying reference gene primers. Measured with immunoSEQ multiplex PCR; TCRdb has only the in-frame clones, and not every one. The V and J calls and clone size were taken over from that table, and D and trimming were inferred from the DNA. The sample includes a few hundred thousand clones, 70% to 90% seen only once; the top ten take approximately 7.8%. J was trimmed by 8 bases and V by 6 bases; bases with no gene match: 9. CDR1 is MDHEN and CDR2 is SYDVKM in the germline V gene. The CDR3 is 14 amino acids.

This receptor was obtained from a woman between 50 and 59 years old who had recovered from COVID-19. The source material was peripheral blood. This sequence joins TRBV28 and TRBJ1-2; 10 bases map to TRBD1. The CDR3 sequence: CASRLRQGAGGYTF. The DNA of the CDR3 is TGTGCCAGCAGGCTGAGACAGGGGGCCGGGGGCTACACCTTC.